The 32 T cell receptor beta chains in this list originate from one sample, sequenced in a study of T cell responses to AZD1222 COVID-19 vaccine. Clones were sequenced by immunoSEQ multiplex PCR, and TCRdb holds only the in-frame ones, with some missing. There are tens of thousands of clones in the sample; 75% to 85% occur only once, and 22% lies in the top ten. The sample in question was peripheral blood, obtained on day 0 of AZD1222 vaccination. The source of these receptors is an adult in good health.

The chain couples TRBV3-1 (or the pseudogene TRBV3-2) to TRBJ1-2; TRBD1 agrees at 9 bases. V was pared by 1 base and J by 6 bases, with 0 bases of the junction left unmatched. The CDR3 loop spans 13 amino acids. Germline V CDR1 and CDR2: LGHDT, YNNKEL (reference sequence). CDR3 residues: CASSQGQGDGYTF. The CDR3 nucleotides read TGTGCCAGCAGCCAAGGACAGGGGGATGGCTACACCTTC.

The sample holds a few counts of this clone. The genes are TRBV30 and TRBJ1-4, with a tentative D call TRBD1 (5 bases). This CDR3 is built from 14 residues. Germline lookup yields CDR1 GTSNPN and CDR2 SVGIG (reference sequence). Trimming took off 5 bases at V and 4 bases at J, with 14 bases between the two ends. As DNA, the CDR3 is TGTGCCTGGGCTTCGGGGACCCTTAATGAAAAACTGTTTTTT. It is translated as CAWASGTLNEKLFF.

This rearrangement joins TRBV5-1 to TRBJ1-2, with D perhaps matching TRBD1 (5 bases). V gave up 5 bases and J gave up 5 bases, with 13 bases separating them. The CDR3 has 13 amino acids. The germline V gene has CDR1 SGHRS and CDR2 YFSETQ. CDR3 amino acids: CASRSGTRYGYTF. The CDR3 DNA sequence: TGCGCCAGCAGATCCGGGACCAGATATGGCTACACCTTC.

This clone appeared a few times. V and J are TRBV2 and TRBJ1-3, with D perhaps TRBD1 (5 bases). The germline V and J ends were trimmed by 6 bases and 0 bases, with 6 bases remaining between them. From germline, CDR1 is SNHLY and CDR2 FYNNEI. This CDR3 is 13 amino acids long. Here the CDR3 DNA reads TGTGCCAGCAGAAGGGGCTCTGGAAACACCATATATTTT. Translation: CASRRGSGNTIYF.

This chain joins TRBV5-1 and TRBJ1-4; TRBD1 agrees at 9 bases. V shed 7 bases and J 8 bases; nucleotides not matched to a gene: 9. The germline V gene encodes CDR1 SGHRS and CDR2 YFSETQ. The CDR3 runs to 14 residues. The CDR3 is CASRNPGQGEKLFF. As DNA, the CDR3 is TGCGCCAGCCGAAACCCGGGACAGGGAGAAAAACTGTTTTTT.

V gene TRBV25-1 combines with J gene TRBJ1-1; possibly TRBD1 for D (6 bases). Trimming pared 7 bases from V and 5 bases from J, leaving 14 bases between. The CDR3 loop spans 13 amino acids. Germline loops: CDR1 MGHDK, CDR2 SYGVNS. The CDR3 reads CASISRGATEAFF. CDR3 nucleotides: TGTGCCAGCATCTCCAGGGGCGCGACTGAAGCTTTCTTT.

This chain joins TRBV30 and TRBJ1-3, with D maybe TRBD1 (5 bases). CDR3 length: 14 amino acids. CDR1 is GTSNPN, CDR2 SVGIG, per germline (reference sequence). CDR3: CVGVRGYTGNTIYF. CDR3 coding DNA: TGTGTCGGTGTGAGGGGTTATACTGGAAACACCATATATTTT.

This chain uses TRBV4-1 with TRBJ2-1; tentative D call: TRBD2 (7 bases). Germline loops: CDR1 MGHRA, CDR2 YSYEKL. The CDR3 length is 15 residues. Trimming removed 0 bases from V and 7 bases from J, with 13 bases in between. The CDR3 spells CASSQDRGARNEQFF. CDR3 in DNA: TGCGCCAGCAGCCAAGACCGGGGGGCGAGGAATGAGCAGTTCTTC.

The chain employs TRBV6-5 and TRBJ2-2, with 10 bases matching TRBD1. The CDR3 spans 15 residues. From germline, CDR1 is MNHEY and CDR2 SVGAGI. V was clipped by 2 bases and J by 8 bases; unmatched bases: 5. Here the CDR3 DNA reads TGTGCCAGCAGTTACCACGGACAGGGGGTAGGGGAGCTGTTTTTT. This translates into CASSYHGQGVGELFF.

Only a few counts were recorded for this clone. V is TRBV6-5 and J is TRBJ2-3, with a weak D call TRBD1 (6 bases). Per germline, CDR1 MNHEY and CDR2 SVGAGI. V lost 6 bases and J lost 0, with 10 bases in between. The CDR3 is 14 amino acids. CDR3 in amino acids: CASRLQGSTDTQYF. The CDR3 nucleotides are TGTGCCAGCAGGCTTCAGGGGAGCACAGATACGCAGTATTTT.

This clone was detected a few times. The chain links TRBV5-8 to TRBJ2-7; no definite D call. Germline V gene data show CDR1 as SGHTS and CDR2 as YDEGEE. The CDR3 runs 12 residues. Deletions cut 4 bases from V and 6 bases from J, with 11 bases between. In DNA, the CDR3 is TGTGCCAGCAGCCTTAAAGCGACCGAGCAGTACTTC. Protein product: CASSLKATEQYF.

The CDR3 loop reads CASSFFNTGTSGRGEQFF. CDR3 DNA: TGCGCCAGCAGCTTCTTTAACACCGGGACTAGCGGGAGGGGCGAGCAGTTCTTC. This chain connects TRBV5-1 to TRBJ2-1, with TRBD2 matching 16 bases. This CDR3 is built from 18 residues. Trimming took 2 bases from V and 10 from J; bases not matched to a gene: 12. Germline V gene data show CDR1 as SGHRS and CDR2 as YFSETQ. Together with reference TRBV5-1 and TRBJ2-1, the CDR3 gives the full variable domain: KAGVTQTPRYLIKTRGQQVTLSCSPISGHRSVSWYQQTPGQGLQFLFEYFSETQRNKGNFPGRFSGRQFSNSRSEMNVSTLELGDSALYLCASSFFNTGTSGRGEQFFGPGTRLTVL.

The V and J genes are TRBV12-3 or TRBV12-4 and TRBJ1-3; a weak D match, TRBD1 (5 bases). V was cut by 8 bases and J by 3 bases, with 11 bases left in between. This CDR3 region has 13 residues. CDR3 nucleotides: TGTGCCAGCGACGGGACCCTTGGAAACACCATATATTTT. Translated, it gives CASDGTLGNTIYF.

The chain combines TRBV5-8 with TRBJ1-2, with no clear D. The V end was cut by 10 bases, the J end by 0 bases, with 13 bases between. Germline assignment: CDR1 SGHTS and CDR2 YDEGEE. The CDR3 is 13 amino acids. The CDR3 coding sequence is TGTGCCTCCCAGCGGGATACTAACTATGGCTACACCTTC. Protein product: CASQRDTNYGYTF.

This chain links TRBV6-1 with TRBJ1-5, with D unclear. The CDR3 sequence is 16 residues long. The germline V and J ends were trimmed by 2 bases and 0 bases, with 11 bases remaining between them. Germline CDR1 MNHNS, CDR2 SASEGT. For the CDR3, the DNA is TGTGCCAGCAGTGAACGGCAGTACTATAGCAATCAGCCCCAGCATTTT. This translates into CASSERQYYSNQPQHF.

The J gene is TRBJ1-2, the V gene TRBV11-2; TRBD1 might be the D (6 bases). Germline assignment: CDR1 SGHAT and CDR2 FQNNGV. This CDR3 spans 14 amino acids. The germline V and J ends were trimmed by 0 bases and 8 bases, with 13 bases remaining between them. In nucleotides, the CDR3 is TGTGCCAGCAGCTTAGAACAGGGCCTTCGGGGCTACACCTTC. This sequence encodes CASSLEQGLRGYTF.

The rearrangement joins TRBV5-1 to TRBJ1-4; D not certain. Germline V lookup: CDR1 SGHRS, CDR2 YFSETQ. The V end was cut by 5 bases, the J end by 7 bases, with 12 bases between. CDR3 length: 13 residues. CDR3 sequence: CASSLDPGEKLFF. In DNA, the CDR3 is TGCGCCAGCAGTCTGGACCCCGGTGAAAAACTGTTTTTT.

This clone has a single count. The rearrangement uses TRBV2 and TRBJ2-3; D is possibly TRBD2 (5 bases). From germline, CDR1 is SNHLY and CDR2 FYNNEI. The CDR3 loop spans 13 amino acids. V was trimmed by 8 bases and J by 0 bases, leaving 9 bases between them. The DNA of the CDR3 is TGTGCCAGCCGTGGACTCAGCACAGATACGCAGTATTTT. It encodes CASRGLSTDTQYF.

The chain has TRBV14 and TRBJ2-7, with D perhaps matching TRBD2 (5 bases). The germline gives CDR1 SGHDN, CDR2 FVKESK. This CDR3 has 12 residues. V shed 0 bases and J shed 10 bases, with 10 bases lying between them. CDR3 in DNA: TGTGCCAGCAGCCAAGAAGTCGGGGTCCAGTACTTC. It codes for CASSQEVGVQYF.

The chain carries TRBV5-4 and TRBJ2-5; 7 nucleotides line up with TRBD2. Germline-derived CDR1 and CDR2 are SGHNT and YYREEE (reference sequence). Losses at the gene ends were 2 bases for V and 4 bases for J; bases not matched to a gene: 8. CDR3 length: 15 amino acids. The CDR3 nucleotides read TGTGCCAGCAGCTTTAGGTGGGAGGGCGGAGAGACCCAGTACTTC. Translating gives CASSFRWEGGETQYF.

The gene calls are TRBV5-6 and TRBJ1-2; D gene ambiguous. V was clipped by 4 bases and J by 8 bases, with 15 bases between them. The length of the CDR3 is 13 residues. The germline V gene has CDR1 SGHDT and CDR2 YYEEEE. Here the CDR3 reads CASSRSGSRGYTF. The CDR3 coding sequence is TGTGCCAGCAGCCGATCGGGGTCAAGGGGCTACACCTTC.

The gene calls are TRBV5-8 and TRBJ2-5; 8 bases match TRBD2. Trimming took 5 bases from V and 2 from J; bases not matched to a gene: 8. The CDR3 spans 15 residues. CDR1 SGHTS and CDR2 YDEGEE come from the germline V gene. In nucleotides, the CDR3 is TGTGCCAGCAGTGATAGCGGGAATATGCAAGAGACCCAGTACTTC. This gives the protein CASSDSGNMQETQYF.

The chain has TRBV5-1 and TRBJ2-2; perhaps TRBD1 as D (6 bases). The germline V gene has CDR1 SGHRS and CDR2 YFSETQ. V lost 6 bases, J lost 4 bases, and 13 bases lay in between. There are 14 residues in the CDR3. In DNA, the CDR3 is TGCGCCAGCACCGAGCAGGGGAGCACCGGGGAGCTGTTTTTT. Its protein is CASTEQGSTGELFF.

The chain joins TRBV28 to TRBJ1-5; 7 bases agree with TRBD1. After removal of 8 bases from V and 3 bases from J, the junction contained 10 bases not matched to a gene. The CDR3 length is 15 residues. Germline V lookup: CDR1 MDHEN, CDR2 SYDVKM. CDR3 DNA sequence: TGTGCCAGCCGCGTTACCGGACAGGCCAATCAGCCCCAGCATTTT. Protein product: CASRVTGQANQPQHF.

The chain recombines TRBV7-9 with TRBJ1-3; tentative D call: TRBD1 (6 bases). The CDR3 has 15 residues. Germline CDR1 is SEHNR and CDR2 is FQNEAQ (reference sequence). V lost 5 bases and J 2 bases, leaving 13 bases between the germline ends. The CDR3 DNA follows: TGTGCCAGCAGCGCAACAGGGTCGGCTGGAAACACCATATATTTT. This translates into CASSATGSAGNTIYF.

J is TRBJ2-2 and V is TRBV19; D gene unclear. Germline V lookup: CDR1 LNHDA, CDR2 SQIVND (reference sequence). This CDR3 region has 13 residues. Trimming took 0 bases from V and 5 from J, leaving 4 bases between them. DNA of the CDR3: TGTGCCAGTAGTATAGATCTGACCGGGGAGCTGTTTTTT. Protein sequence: CASSIDLTGELFF.

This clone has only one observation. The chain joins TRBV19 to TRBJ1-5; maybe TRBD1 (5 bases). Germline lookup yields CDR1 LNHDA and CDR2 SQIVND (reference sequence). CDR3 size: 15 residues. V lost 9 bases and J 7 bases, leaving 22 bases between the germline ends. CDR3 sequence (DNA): TGTGCCAGCCAAATGGGGGACCTCGTGGCCCAGCCCCAGCATTTT. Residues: CASQMGDLVAQPQHF.

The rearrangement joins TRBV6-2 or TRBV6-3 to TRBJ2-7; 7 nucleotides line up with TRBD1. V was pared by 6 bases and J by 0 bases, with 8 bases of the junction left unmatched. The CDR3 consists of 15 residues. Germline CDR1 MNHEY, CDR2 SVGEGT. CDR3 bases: TGTGCCAGCAGCCCGGACAGGTTCAGCTCCTACGAGCAGTACTTC. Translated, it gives CASSPDRFSSYEQYF.

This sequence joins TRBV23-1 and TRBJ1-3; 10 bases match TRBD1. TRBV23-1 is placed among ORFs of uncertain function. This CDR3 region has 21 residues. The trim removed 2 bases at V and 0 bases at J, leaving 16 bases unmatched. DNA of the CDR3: TGCGCCAGCAGTCAACTAGTGGAGGACAGGGGGGATTGGAGCTCTGGAAACACCATATATTTT. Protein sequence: CASSQLVEDRGDWSSGNTIYF.

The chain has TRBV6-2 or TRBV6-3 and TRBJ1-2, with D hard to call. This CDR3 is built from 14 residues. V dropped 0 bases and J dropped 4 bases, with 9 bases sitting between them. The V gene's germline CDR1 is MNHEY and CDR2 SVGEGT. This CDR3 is CASSYSIQTYGYTF. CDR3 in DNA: TGTGCCAGCAGTTACTCGATCCAGACCTATGGCTACACCTTC.

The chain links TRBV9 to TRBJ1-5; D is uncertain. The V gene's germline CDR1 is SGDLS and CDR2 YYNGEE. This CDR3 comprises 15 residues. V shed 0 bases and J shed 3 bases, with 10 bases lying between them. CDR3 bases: TGTGCCAGCAGCGTAGATGCCGGGTTCAATCAGCCCCAGCATTTT. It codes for CASSVDAGFNQPQHF.

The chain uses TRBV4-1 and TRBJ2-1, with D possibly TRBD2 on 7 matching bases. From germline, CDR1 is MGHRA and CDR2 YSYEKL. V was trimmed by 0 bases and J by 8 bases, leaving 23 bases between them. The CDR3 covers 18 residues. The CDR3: CASSQEGGGRGRRDEQFF. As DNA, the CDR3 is TGCGCCAGCAGCCAAGAAGGGGGTGGGCGCGGGAGAAGGGATGAGCAGTTCTTC.